The present T cell receptor (beta chain) was sequenced within a study of blood T cell repertoires in COVID-19. Study context: Material from acute and convalescent COVID-19 was sourced from the United States, Italy and Spain. From T cells, B-cell-depleted T cells, or PBMCs came the material, which was cDNA or gDNA.

Original processing methods: Estimation of nucleated cell counts relied on the amplification of reference gene primers. The table came from immunoSEQ multiplex PCR; TCRdb's copy has only in-frame clones and leaves some out. V and J calls and clone size are as listed in that table; D and trimming were resolved from the DNA. The sample has 170,000 or so clones, about three quarters seen once. J was trimmed by 9 bases and V by 4 bases; bases with no gene match: 7. Germline V gene sequence: CDR1 SGHTA, CDR2 FQGNSA. The CDR3 has 15 amino acids. This clone was seen only a few times. The V gene is TRBV7-2, the J gene TRBJ1-6, with TRBD1 matching over 9 bases. The sample was peripheral blood. The clonotype was recovered from a woman aged 65 to 85 with acute or convalescent COVID-19. The CDR3 bases are TGTGCCAGCAGCTCTTTCCCGGGACAGGGTTCACCCCTCCACTTT. Translation gives CASSSFPGQGSPLHF.